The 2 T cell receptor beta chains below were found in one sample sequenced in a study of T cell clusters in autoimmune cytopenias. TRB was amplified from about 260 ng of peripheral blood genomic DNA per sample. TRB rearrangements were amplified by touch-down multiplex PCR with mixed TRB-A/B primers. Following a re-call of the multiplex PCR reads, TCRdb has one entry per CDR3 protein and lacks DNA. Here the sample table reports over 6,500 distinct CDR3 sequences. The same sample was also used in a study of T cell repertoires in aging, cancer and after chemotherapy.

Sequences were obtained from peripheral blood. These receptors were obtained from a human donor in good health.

Here the CDR3 reads CASSGMGHTDTQYF. This rearrangement joins TRBV6-1 to TRBJ2-3; the D gene TCRdb calls, TRBD1, cannot be checked with no DNA. The CDR3 covers 14 residues. Germline loops: CDR1 MNHNS, CDR2 SASEGT.

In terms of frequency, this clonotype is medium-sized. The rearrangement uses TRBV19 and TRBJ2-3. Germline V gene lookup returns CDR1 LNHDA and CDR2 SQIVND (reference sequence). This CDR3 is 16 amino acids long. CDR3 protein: CASSIRHAASTDTQYF.